A selection of T cell receptor beta chains follows, all from one sample in a study of T cell responses to AZD1222 COVID-19 vaccine. This table comes from immunoSEQ multiplex PCR, and its TCRdb copy is limited to in-frame clones, with some not included. Here the sample spans around 120,000 clones, 75% to 95% being singletons. Sequences were derived from peripheral blood, sampled on day 0 of AZD1222 vaccination. The receptors were gathered from an adult in good health. Each CDR3 is given with its conserved first and last residue.

j_gene: TRBJ1-2
v_gene: TRBV13
CDR3aa: CASTPFGTAGTGYGYTF

j_gene: TRBJ1-5
v_gene: TRBV2
CDR3aa: CASLGQFNQPQHF

j_gene: TRBJ1-1
v_gene: TRBV15
CDR3aa: CATSRDLLGTEAFF

j_gene: TRBJ2-1
v_gene: TRBV5-1
CDR3aa: CASSPGRLGEQFF

j_gene: TRBJ1-1
v_gene: TRBV7-9
CDR3aa: CASSLGWDAGRNTEAFF

j_gene: TRBJ1-6
v_gene: TRBV9
CDR3aa: CASSVVGNSPLHF

j_gene: TRBJ2-2
v_gene: TRBV5-4
CDR3aa: CASSLRIVGTGELFF

j_gene: TRBJ2-5
v_gene: TRBV25-1
CDR3aa: CASSEWGGREETQYF

j_gene: TRBJ2-3
v_gene: TRBV6-2/TRBV6-3
CDR3aa: CASSYLGLEADTQYF

j_gene: TRBJ1-2
v_gene: TRBV5-1
CDR3aa: CASSPAQGAGYGYTF

j_gene: TRBJ1-1
v_gene: TRBV29-1
CDR3aa: CSVCPSLNTEAFF

j_gene: TRBJ1-4
v_gene: TRBV7-2
CDR3aa: CASSRELTTNEKLFF

j_gene: TRBJ1-2
v_gene: TRBV7-9
CDR3aa: CASTSPREGRIEGYTF

j_gene: TRBJ1-2
v_gene: TRBV6-1
CDR3aa: CASSESLYGYTF

j_gene: TRBJ1-5
v_gene: TRBV6-2/TRBV6-3
CDR3aa: CASSYMGPGVSSNQPQHF

j_gene: TRBJ2-1
v_gene: TRBV9
CDR3aa: CASSTRDWADFYNEQFF

j_gene: TRBJ1-1
v_gene: TRBV2
CDR3aa: CASSGTAGTEAFF

j_gene: TRBJ2-5
v_gene: TRBV15
CDR3aa: CATLRSGTAPGTQYF

j_gene: TRBJ2-3
v_gene: TRBV6-5
CDR3aa: CASSYYGGGTDTQYF

j_gene: TRBJ1-6
v_gene: TRBV25-1
CDR3aa: CASSELGNSPLHF

j_gene: TRBJ1-5
v_gene: TRBV4-2
CDR3aa: CASSQDSGSNQPQHF

j_gene: TRBJ2-1
v_gene: TRBV7-2
CDR3aa: CASSLPWQEQFF

j_gene: TRBJ1-1
v_gene: TRBV29-1
CDR3aa: CSVSGDSTGDTEAFF

j_gene: TRBJ2-7
v_gene: TRBV11-2
CDR3aa: CASSRQTTYEQYF

j_gene: TRBJ2-5
v_gene: TRBV18
CDR3aa: CASSPSVETQYF

j_gene: TRBJ1-4
v_gene: TRBV4-1
CDR3aa: CASSQDPGGPSLATNEKLFF

j_gene: TRBJ2-2
v_gene: TRBV19
CDR3aa: CASSPGTGSTGELFF